The 25 T cell receptor beta chains presented below share a single source sample, sequenced in a study of CD8 T cells in ankylosing spondylitis (dated by TCRdb to 2017 to 2019). The receptor library was made with 5' RACE. Sequencing used an Illumina HiSeq 2500. The raw public reads went through TCRdb reprocessing: fastp at Q25, MiXCR clone calling, in-frame beta chains kept. Records with the same CDR3 protein are collapsed into one entry carrying the most frequent genes and DNA. Present in this sample are some 450,000 distinct CDR3 sequences, approximately 17% of which were seen just once. Clones ranked in the top ten supply 1% of the sample. Summary of the overall study and its limitations: Blood from ankylosing spondylitis patients appeared to be characterized by a TCR beta motif made up of about 8 highly homologous amino acid variants.

These receptors' antigens are unknown. The sequenced material came from blood, either unsorted or a sorted T cell fraction (not recorded which). All receptors come from a male donor with ankylosing spondylitis.

The chain has TRBV11-2 and TRBJ2-6; 7 bases are shared with TRBD1. V shed 2 bases and J 0 bases; nucleotides not matched to a gene: 7. The CDR3 runs 18 residues. From germline, CDR1 is SGHAT and CDR2 FQNNGV. The CDR3 loop is CASSLPRTGISGANVLTF. DNA for the CDR3: TGTGCCAGCAGCTTACCCAGGACAGGAATCTCTGGGGCCAACGTCCTGACTTTC.

Only a few counts were recorded for this clonotype. V and J are TRBV6-1 and TRBJ2-3; D gene unclear. CDR3 size: 12 residues. V was clipped by 2 bases and J by 7 bases, with 7 bases between them. CDR1 MNHNS and CDR2 SASEGT come from the germline V gene. This CDR3 reads CASSESRYTQYF. The CDR3 region has the DNA TGTGCCAGCAGTGAAAGTCGGTATACGCAGTATTTT.

The chain joins TRBV5-6 to TRBJ1-2; TRBD1 aligns across 7 bases. CDR1 SGHDT and CDR2 YYEEEE come from the germline V gene. Unmatched junction bases numbered 8, after V lost 4 bases and J lost 8 bases. The CDR3 is made up of 13 amino acids. This chain's CDR3 is CASSRTGPQGYTF. DNA of the CDR3: TGTGCCAGCAGCCGGACAGGTCCCCAGGGCTACACCTTC.

The rearrangement links TRBV10-3 to TRBJ1-1, with 7 bases identical to TRBD1. The CDR3 covers 13 residues. The trim removed 6 bases at V and 0 bases at J, leaving 1 base unmatched. Germline CDR1 and CDR2: ENHRY and SYGVKD. In DNA, the CDR3 is TGTGCCATCAGCGGGACAGTGAACACTGAAGCTTTCTTT. This translates into CAISGTVNTEAFF.

The rearrangement uses TRBV21-1 and TRBJ2-5. TRBV21-1 is designated a pseudogene. The CDR3 runs 11 residues. Here the CDR3 reads CASSKDETQYF. The CDR3 nucleotides read TGTGCCAGCAGCAAAGATGAGACCCAGTACTTC.

This clonotype was recorded a few times. This chain connects TRBV18 to TRBJ2-7, with D unclear. Trimming took off 1 base at V and 5 bases at J, with 12 bases between the two ends. The CDR3 has 14 residues. Germline V gene lookup returns CDR1 KGHSH and CDR2 LQKENI. CDR3 DNA sequence: TGTGCCAGCTCACCACATAAGGATCGCCACGAGCAGTACTTC. It yields the protein CASSPHKDRHEQYF.

This clonotype came up many times. The chain couples TRBV4-1 to TRBJ2-7; 9 bases map to TRBD2. Germline CDR1 reads MGHRA; CDR2 reads YSYEKL. With 0 bases clipped from V and 1 base from J, the junction kept 4 bases outside the gene matches. The CDR3 extends over 16 amino acids. CDR3 sequence reads: CASSQEGGGASYEQYF. For the CDR3, the DNA is TGCGCCAGCAGCCAAGAAGGCGGGGGGGCGTCCTACGAGCAGTACTTC.

This clonotype was counted a few times. The genes are TRBV20-1 and TRBJ1-5; TRBD1 aligns across 7 bases. Per the germline V gene, CDR1 is DFQATT and CDR2 is SNEGSKA (reference sequence). V was pared by 3 bases and J by 3 bases, with 8 bases of the junction left unmatched. The CDR3 totals 15 residues. As DNA, the CDR3 is TGCAGTGCTAGGACACCGGGACAGTCCAATCAGCCCCAGCATTTT. This gives the protein CSARTPGQSNQPQHF.

V gene TRBV20-1 combines with J gene TRBJ1-2; unclear D gene. Trimming cost V 3 bases and J 4 bases, with 12 bases left between them. Germline V gives CDR1 DFQATT, CDR2 SNEGSKA (reference sequence). This CDR3 has 13 amino acids. CDR3 sequence (DNA): TGCAGTGCTAGGGGCGGGGTCGTCTATGGCTACACCTTC. Translation gives CSARGGVVYGYTF.

V and J are TRBV4-2 and TRBJ2-1; D possibly uses TRBD1 or TRBD2 (5 bases each). Germline V CDR1 and CDR2: LGHNA, YNFKEQ. V was pared by 4 bases and J by 8 bases, with 18 bases between. This CDR3 comprises 15 residues. CDR3 nucleotide sequence: TGTGCCAGCAGCCCGCCCGGTGGGAGAGGGGATGAGCAGTTCTTC. The encoded protein is CASSPPGGRGDEQFF.

J is TRBJ1-1 and V is TRBV25-1; TRBD1 matches at 9 bases. Trimming removed 4 bases from V and 5 bases from J; junction bases left unmatched: 5. The CDR3 has 14 amino acids. Germline V gene lookup returns CDR1 MGHDK and CDR2 SYGVNS. The chain's CDR3 is CASSADRGRTEAFF. The CDR3, as DNA: TGTGCCAGCAGTGCAGACAGGGGGAGGACTGAAGCTTTCTTT. Full variable domain (rest looked up from reference TRBV25-1 and TRBJ1-1): EADIYQTPRYLVIGTGKKITLECSQTMGHDKMYWYQQDPGMELHLIHYSYGVNSTEKGDLSSESTVSRIRTEHFPLTLESARPSHTSQYLCASSADRGRTEAFFGQGTRLTVV.

The genes are TRBV20-1 and TRBJ2-2; TRBD1 matches 7 bases. Unmatched junction bases numbered 6, after V lost 3 bases and J lost 5 bases. The CDR3 length is 14 residues. CDR1 and CDR2 (germline): DFQATT, SNEGSKA (reference sequence). CDR3 DNA: TGCAGTGCTAGGCCCAGGGGGAATACCGGGGAGCTGTTTTTT. It yields the protein CSARPRGNTGELFF.

V gene TRBV7-3 combines with J gene TRBJ2-2; 12 bases are shared with TRBD2. Losses at the gene ends were 5 bases for V and 4 bases for J; bases not matched to a gene: 5. This CDR3 comprises 16 residues. The germline gives CDR1 SGHTA, CDR2 FQGTGA. CDR3 amino acids: CASSTSSGRATGELFF. CDR3 nucleotides: TGTGCCAGCAGCACCTCTAGCGGGAGGGCCACCGGGGAGCTGTTTTTT. The full variable domain, completed using reference TRBV7-3 and TRBJ2-2, is GAGVSQTPSNKVTEKGKYVELRCDPISGHTALYWYRQSLGQGPEFLIYFQGTGAADDSGLPNDRFFAVRPEGSVSTLKIQRTERGDSAVYLCASSTSSGRATGELFFGEGSRLTVL.

Many counts were recorded for this clonotype. V usage is TRBV12-3 or TRBV12-4 and J usage is TRBJ1-1, with 10 bases lining up with TRBD1. This CDR3 spans 13 amino acids. Trimming removed 6 bases from V and 10 bases from J; junction bases left unmatched: 8. The CDR3 reads CASRVGQGFRAFF. CDR3 DNA: TGTGCCAGCAGGGTGGGACAGGGGTTTCGAGCTTTCTTT.

The chain combines TRBV13 with TRBJ1-2, with 7 bases matching TRBD1. This CDR3 has 14 residues. J gave up 6 bases and V 1 base, and 5 bases lay outside the gene matches. Per the germline V gene, CDR1 is PRHDT and CDR2 is FYEKMQ (reference sequence). The CDR3 nucleotides read TGTGCCAGCAGCTTAGTACAGGGGAGTCATGGCTACACCTTC. Its protein product is CASSLVQGSHGYTF.

The J gene is TRBJ2-7, the V gene TRBV11-2; 7 bases are a match to TRBD1. J gave up 4 bases and V 5 bases, and 11 bases lay outside the gene matches. Germline values: CDR1 SGHAT, CDR2 FQNNGV. There are 15 residues in the CDR3. The CDR3 nucleotides are TGTGCCAGCAGCATATTGACAGGGAGTTCTTACGAGCAGTACTTC. It is translated as CASSILTGSSYEQYF.

This clonotype appeared a few times. The gene calls are TRBV9 and TRBJ2-7; D possibly corresponds to TRBD1 (5 bases). The V gene's germline CDR1 is SGDLS and CDR2 YYNGEE. The V end lost 3 bases, the J end lost 0 bases, and 13 bases lay between the germline ends. The CDR3 totals 15 residues. The CDR3 region has the DNA TGTGCCAGCAGCGCAAACCAGGGTGGCTCCTACGAGCAGTACTTC. Translated, it gives CASSANQGGSYEQYF. The variable domain in full, with the rest retrieved from reference TRBV9 and TRBJ2-7, is DSGVTQTPKHLITATGQRVTLRCSPRSGDLSVYWYQQSLDQGLQFLIQYYNGEERAKGNILERFSAQQFPDLHSELNLSSLELGDSALYFCASSANQGGSYEQYFGPGTRLTVT.

V and J are TRBV15 and TRBJ2-6; unclear D gene. Germline lookup yields CDR1 LNHNV and CDR2 YYDKDF (reference sequence). This CDR3 has 16 residues. V dropped 3 bases and J dropped 0 bases, with 9 bases sitting between them. For the CDR3, the DNA is TGTGCCACCAGCAGGGATGACATCTCTGGGGCCAACGTCCTGACTTTC. It translates to CATSRDDISGANVLTF. The full variable domain, its missing parts supplied by reference TRBV15 and TRBJ2-6, is DAMVIQNPRYQVTQFGKPVTLSCSQTLNHNVMYWYQQKSSQAPKLLFHYYDKDFNNEADTPDNFQSRRPNTSFCFLDIRSPGLGDTAMYLCATSRDDISGANVLTFGAGSRLTVL.

V usage is TRBV5-1 and J usage is TRBJ2-2, with D unclear. The ends were cut back, 0 bases at V and 4 bases at J, with 10 bases in the middle. Germline V gene lookup returns CDR1 SGHRS and CDR2 YFSETQ. CDR3 size: 15 residues. The CDR3 here is CASSLEYATTGELFF. The DNA for the CDR3 is TGCGCCAGCAGCTTGGAGTATGCGACCACCGGGGAGCTGTTTTTT.

The chain uses TRBV7-9 and TRBJ1-5, with 10 bases aligning to TRBD1. Germline-derived CDR1 and CDR2 are SEHNR and FQNEAQ (reference sequence). With 5 bases clipped from V and 5 bases from J, the junction kept 6 bases outside the gene matches. The CDR3 has 15 amino acids. In DNA form, the CDR3 reads TGTGCCAGCAGCAGGGGACAGGGGCCCCATCAGCCCCAGCATTTT. Translating it yields CASSRGQGPHQPQHF. The entire variable domain, with the rest obtained from reference TRBV7-9 and TRBJ1-5, is as follows: DTGVSQNPRHKITKRGQNVTFRCDPISEHNRLYWYRQTLGQGPEFLTYFQNEAQLEKSRLLSDRFSAERPKGSFSTLEIQRTEQGDSAMYLCASSRGQGPHQPQHFGDGTRLSIL.

The chain joins TRBV6-1 to TRBJ2-7, with D possibly matching TRBD1 (6 bases). Germline loops: CDR1 MNHNS, CDR2 SASEGT. V gave up 0 bases and J gave up 2 bases, with 11 bases separating them. This CDR3 comprises 15 residues. The CDR3 here is CASSEAPGVTYEQYF. Here the CDR3 DNA reads TGTGCCAGCAGTGAAGCGCCAGGGGTAACCTACGAGCAGTACTTC.

The genes are TRBV20-1 and TRBJ2-1, with D possibly matching TRBD2 (6 bases). The V gene's germline CDR1 is DFQATT and CDR2 SNEGSKA (reference sequence). The CDR3 covers 15 residues. Trimming left V 3 bases short and J 1 base short, with 13 bases between. In DNA, the CDR3 is TGCAGTGCTAGTCGGGACTTTGGATCCTACAATGAGCAGTTCTTC. Protein: CSASRDFGSYNEQFF.

This sequence joins TRBV7-2 and TRBJ2-5; 8 bases are a match to TRBD1. Germline V lookup: CDR1 SGHTA, CDR2 FQGNSA. This CDR3 is 15 amino acids long. The V and J ends lost 3 bases and 2 bases, in that order; junction bases with no gene match: 5. CDR3 sequence: CASSFLQGAQETQYF. The CDR3 DNA is TGTGCCAGCAGCTTTTTGCAGGGGGCACAAGAGACCCAGTACTTC. The full variable domain, rest sourced from reference TRBV7-2 and TRBJ2-5, is GAGVSQSPSNKVTEKGKDVELRCDPISGHTALYWYRQSLGQGLEFLIYFQGNSAPDKSGLPSDRFSAERTGGSVSTLTIQRTQQEDSAVYLCASSFLQGAQETQYFGPGTRLLVL.

Ten or more counts support this clonotype. The chain is built from TRBV28 and TRBJ2-7, with 7 nucleotides matching TRBD1. This CDR3 region has 12 residues. Germline CDR1 and CDR2: MDHEN and SYDVKM. Unmatched junction bases numbered 4, after V lost 5 bases and J lost 6 bases. CDR3 sequence reads: CASSQQGSEQYF. For the CDR3, the DNA is TGTGCCAGCAGTCAACAGGGGAGCGAGCAGTACTTC.

There are a few counts of this clonotype. This chain uses TRBV24-1 with TRBJ1-1; D uncertain. Germline CDR1 and CDR2: KGHDR and SFDVKD. The CDR3 contains 13 residues. Trimming stripped 2 bases from V and 4 bases from J, with 7 bases between. In nucleotides, the CDR3 is TGTGCCACCAGTGATTCCCTGACCACTGAAGCTTTCTTT. This sequence encodes CATSDSLTTEAFF.